This T cell receptor beta chain was sequenced in a study of blood T cell repertoires in COVID-19. Study context: PBMCs, B-cell-depleted T cells, or T cells were the source of the cDNA or gDNA that made up the material.

Under the authors' procedure: Nucleated cell counts were estimated from reference gene primer amplification. Here immunoSEQ multiplex PCR was the method, and the copy in TCRdb shows in-frame clones only, minus some. V, J and clone size are those of that table, while D and trimming were read from the DNA. Here the sample spans 15,000 to 20,000 clones, 85% to 90% being singletons. The V and J ends lost 5 bases and 4 bases, in that order; junction bases with no gene match: 5. Germline V gene lookup returns CDR1 SGHVS and CDR2 FQNEAQ. The CDR3 covers 15 residues. The sample was peripheral blood. V gene TRBV7-8 combines with J gene TRBJ2-2; 9 bases line up with TRBD2. The sequence derives from a human donor with active COVID-19. The donor label of this sample is uncertain. The CDR3 sequence is CASSRQLAGTGELFF. Here the CDR3 DNA reads TGTGCCAGCAGCCGTCAACTAGCGGGCACCGGGGAGCTGTTTTTT.